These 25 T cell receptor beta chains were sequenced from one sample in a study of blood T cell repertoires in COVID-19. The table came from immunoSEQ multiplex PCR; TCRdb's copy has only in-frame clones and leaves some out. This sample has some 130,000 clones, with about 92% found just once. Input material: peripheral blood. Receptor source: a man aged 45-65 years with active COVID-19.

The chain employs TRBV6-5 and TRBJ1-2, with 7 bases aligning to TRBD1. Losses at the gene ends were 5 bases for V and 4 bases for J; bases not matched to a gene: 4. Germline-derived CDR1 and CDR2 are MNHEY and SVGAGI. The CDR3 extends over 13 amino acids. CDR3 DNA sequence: TGTGCCAGCAGTACGGGACAGTTCTATGGCTACACCTTC. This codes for CASSTGQFYGYTF.

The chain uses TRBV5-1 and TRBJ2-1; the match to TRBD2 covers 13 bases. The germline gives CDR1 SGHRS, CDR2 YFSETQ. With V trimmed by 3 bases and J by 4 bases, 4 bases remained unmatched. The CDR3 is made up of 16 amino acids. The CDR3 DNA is TGCGCCAGCAGCTCCGGGACTAGCGGGGAGTACAATGAGCAGTTCTTC. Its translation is CASSSGTSGEYNEQFF.

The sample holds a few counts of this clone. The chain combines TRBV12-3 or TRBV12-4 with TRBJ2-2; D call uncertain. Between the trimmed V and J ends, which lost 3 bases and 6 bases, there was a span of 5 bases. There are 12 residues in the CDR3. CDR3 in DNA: TGTGCCAGCAGTTTCTTCCCCGGGGAGCTGTTTTTT. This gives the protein CASSFFPGELFF.

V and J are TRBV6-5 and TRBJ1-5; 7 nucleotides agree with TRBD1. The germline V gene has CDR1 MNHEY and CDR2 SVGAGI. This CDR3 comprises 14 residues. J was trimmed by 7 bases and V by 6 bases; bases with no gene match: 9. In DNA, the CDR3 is TGTGCCAGCAGGTCGTGGCAGGGGGACCAGCCCCAGCATTTT. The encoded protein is CASRSWQGDQPQHF.

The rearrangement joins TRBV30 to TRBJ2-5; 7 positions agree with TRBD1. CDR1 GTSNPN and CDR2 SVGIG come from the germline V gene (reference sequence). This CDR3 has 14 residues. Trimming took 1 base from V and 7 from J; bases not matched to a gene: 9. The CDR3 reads CAWSAGQARGTQYF. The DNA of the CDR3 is TGTGCCTGGAGTGCAGGACAGGCCCGGGGGACCCAGTACTTC.

The CDR3 region is CASSPEGGQGSNEQYF. The DNA for the CDR3 is TGTGCCAGCAGCCCGGAGGGGGGACAGGGGTCGAACGAGCAGTACTTC. The chain recombines TRBV4-2 with TRBJ2-7; 10 nucleotides match TRBD1. Germline V gene data show CDR1 as LGHNA and CDR2 as YNFKEQ. V shed 4 bases, J shed 5 bases, and the junction held 11 bases outside the gene matches. The CDR3 contains 16 residues.

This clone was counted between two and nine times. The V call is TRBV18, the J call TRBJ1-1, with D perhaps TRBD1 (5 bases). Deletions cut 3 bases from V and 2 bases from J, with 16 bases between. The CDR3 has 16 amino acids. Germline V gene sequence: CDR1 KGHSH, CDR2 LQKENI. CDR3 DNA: TGTGCCAGCTCACCCCCTGGGGTAACAGGTAACACTGAAGCTTTCTTT. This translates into CASSPPGVTGNTEAFF.

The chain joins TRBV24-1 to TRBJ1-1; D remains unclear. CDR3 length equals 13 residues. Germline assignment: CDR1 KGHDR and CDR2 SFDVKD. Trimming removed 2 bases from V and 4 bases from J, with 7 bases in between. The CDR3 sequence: CATSDSLGTEAFF. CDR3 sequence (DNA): TGTGCCACCAGTGATTCCCTCGGCACTGAAGCTTTCTTT.

The CDR3 bases are TGCAGCTGGAGAAAGGGGGAGAGCACAGATACGCAGTATTTT. Translated, it gives CSWRKGESTDTQYF. The chain is built from TRBV29-1 and TRBJ2-3, with D maybe TRBD1 (6 bases). Germline CDR1 SQVTM, CDR2 ANQGSEA. This CDR3 is built from 14 residues. Trimming stripped 8 bases from V and 0 bases from J, with 15 bases between.

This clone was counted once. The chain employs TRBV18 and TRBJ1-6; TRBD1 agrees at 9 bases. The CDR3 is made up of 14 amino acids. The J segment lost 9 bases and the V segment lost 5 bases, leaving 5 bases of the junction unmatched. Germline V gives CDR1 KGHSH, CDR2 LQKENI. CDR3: CASSSGTGSSPLHF. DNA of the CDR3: TGTGCCAGCTCATCCGGGACAGGGAGTTCACCCCTCCACTTT. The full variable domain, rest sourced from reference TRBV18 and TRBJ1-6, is NAGVMQNPRHLVRRRGQEARLRCSPMKGHSHVYWYRQLPEEGLKFMVYLQKENIIDESGMPKERFSAEFPKEGPSILRIQQVVRGDSAAYFCASSSGTGSSPLHFGNGTRLTVT.

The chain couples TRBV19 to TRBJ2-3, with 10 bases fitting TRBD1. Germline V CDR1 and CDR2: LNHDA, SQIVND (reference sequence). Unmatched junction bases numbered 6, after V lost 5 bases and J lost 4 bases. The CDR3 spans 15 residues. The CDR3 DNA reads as TGTGCCAGTAGTTTCCGGGACAGGGGTTCAGATACGCAGTATTTT. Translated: CASSFRDRGSDTQYF.

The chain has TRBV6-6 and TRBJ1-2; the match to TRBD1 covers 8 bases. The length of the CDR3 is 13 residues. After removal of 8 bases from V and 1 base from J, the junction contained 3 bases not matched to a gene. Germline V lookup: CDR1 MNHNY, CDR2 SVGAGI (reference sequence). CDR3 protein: CASGTGDNYGYTF. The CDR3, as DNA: TGTGCCAGCGGGACAGGAGATAACTATGGCTACACCTTC.

The CDR3 loop is CASSEGQRSYEQYF. DNA for the CDR3: TGTGCCAGCAGTGAGGGACAGCGATCCTACGAGCAGTACTTC. The chain employs TRBV2 and TRBJ2-7; 7 nucleotides line up with TRBD1. This CDR3 is built from 14 residues. Germline CDR1 is SNHLY and CDR2 is FYNNEI. The J segment lost 1 base and the V segment lost 3 bases, leaving 3 bases of the junction unmatched. Full variable domain (remainder filled in from reference TRBV2 and TRBJ2-7): EPEVTQTPSHQVTQMGQEVILRCVPISNHLYFYWYRQILGQKVEFLVSFYNNEISEKSEIFDDQFSVERPDGSNFTLKIRSTKLEDSAMYFCASSEGQRSYEQYFGPGTRLTVT.

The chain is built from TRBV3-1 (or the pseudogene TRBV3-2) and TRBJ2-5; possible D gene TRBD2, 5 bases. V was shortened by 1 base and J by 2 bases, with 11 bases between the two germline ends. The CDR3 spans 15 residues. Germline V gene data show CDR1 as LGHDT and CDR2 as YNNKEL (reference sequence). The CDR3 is CASSQGRVSQETQYF. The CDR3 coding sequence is TGTGCCAGCAGCCAAGGGCGGGTGAGTCAAGAGACCCAGTACTTC.

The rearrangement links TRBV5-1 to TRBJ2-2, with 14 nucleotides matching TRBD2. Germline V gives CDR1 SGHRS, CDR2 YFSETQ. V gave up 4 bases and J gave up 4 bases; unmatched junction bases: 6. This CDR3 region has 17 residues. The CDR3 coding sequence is TGCGCCAGCAGCGTGGGACTAGCGGGAGAAACCACCGGGGAGCTGTTTTTT. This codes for CASSVGLAGETTGELFF.

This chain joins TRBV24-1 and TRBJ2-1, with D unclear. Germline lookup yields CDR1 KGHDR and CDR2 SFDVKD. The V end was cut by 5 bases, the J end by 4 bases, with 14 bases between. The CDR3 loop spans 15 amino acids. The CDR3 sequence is CATSGASRPYNEQFF. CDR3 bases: TGTGCCACCAGTGGGGCCTCGAGACCTTACAATGAGCAGTTCTTC.

CDR3 residues: CASSDRVDEMPYSNQPQHF. DNA for the CDR3: TGTGCCAGCAGTGACCGGGTCGACGAAATGCCATATAGCAATCAGCCCCAGCATTTT. The gene calls are TRBV6-1 and TRBJ1-5; no clear D gene. V was clipped by 3 bases and J by 0 bases, with 21 bases between them. The CDR3 length is 19 residues. CDR1 and CDR2 (germline): MNHNS, SASEGT.

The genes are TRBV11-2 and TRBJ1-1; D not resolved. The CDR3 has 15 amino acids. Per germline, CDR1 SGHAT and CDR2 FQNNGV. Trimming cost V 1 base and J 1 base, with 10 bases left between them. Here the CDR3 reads CASSLAPGENTEAFF. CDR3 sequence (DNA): TGTGCCAGCAGCTTAGCCCCCGGGGAGAACACTGAAGCTTTCTTT.

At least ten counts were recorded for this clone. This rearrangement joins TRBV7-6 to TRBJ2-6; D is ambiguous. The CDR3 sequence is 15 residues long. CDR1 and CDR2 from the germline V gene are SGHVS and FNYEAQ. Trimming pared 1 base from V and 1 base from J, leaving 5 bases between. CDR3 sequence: CASSLGQSGANVLTF. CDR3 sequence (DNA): TGTGCCAGCAGCTTAGGGCAATCTGGGGCCAACGTCCTGACTTTC.

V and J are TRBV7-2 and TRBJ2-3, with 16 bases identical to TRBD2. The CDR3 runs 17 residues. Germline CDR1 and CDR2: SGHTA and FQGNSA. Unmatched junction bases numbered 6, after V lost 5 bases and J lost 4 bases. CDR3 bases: TGTGCCAGCAGCACGGGACTAGCGGGAGGGATCGCAGATACGCAGTATTTT. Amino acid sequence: CASSTGLAGGIADTQYF.

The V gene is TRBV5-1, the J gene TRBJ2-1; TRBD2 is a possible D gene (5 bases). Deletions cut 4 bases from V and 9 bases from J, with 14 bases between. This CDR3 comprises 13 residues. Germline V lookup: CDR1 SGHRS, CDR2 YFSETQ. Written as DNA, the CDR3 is TGCGCCAGCAGCCCGGACTCCTGGGGTGAGCAGTTCTTC. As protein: CASSPDSWGEQFF. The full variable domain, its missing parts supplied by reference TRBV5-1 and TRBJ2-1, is KAGVTQTPRYLIKTRGQQVTLSCSPISGHRSVSWYQQTPGQGLQFLFEYFSETQRNKGNFPGRFSGRQFSNSRSEMNVSTLELGDSALYLCASSPDSWGEQFFGPGTRLTVL.

CDR3 sequence: CASSPSPGSNYEQYF. The DNA for the CDR3 is TGCGCCAGCAGCCCGTCCCCCGGGAGCAATTACGAGCAGTACTTC. V and J are TRBV5-1 and TRBJ2-7; the D gene is possibly TRBD2 (6 bases). V lost 4 bases, J lost 4 bases, and 18 bases lay in between. The CDR3 runs to 15 residues. Germline V gene lookup returns CDR1 SGHRS and CDR2 YFSETQ.

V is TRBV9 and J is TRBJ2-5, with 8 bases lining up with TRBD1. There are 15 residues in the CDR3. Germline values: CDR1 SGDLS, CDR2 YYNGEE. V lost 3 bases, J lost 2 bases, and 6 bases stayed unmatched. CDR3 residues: CASSEMDRVQETQYF. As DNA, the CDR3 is TGTGCCAGCAGCGAGATGGACAGGGTTCAAGAGACCCAGTACTTC.

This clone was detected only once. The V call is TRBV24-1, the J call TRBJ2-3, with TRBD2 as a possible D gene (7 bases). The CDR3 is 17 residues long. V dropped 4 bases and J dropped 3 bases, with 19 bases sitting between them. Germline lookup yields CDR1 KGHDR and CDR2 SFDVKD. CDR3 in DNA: TGTGCCACCAGTGACCCTCTAGGGGGGAGGGCAACAGATACGCAGTATTTT. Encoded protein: CATSDPLGGRATDTQYF.

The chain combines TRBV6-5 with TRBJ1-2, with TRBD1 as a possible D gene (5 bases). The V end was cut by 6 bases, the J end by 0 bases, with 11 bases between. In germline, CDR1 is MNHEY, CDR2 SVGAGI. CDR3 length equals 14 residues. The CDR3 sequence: CASRGTPANYGYTF. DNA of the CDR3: TGTGCCAGCAGGGGGACTCCGGCTAACTATGGCTACACCTTC.